One sample yielded the 26 T cell receptor beta chains listed below, sequenced in a study of shared clonotypes between healthy human individuals. Measured with immunoSEQ multiplex PCR; TCRdb has only the in-frame clones, and not every one. This table has about 2.1 million clones, about 92% appearing once. The naive CD8 subset, CD45RO-negative cells positively selected for CCR7, excluded terminally differentiated effector memory CD45RA+ cells. Sequenced material: naive CD8+ T cells from PBMCs. The receptors were gathered from a man younger than 35 in good health. Some clones in this sample may be carry-over from other donors' samples.

The chain carries TRBV7-8 and TRBJ2-7; no clear D gene. Trimming left V 1 base short and J 3 bases short, with 19 bases between. Germline loops: CDR1 SGHVS, CDR2 FQNEAQ. The CDR3 contains 17 residues. The CDR3, as DNA: TGTGCCAGCAGCTTAGTTCACGGTCAGGCGGTATACTACGAGCAGTACTTC. Translated: CASSLVHGQAVYYEQYF.

The chain has TRBV7-9 and TRBJ2-7, with 8 nucleotides matching TRBD2. Germline assignment: CDR1 SEHNR and CDR2 FQNEAQ (reference sequence). V shed 4 bases, J shed 5 bases, and the junction held 7 bases outside the gene matches. The CDR3 extends over 14 amino acids. In DNA, the CDR3 is TGTGCCAGCAGCTCCGGGACTAGACTTGACGAGCAGTACTTC. It encodes CASSSGTRLDEQYF. The whole variable domain, filled in from reference TRBV7-9 and TRBJ2-7, reads DTGVSQNPRHKITKRGQNVTFRCDPISEHNRLYWYRQTLGQGPEFLTYFQNEAQLEKSRLLSDRFSAERPKGSFSTLEIQRTEQGDSAMYLCASSSGTRLDEQYFGPGTRLTVT.

The gene calls are TRBV9 and TRBJ2-2, with TRBD2 identical over 12 bases. This CDR3 comprises 20 residues. In germline, CDR1 is SGDLS, CDR2 YYNGEE. V was clipped by 3 bases and J by 4 bases; unmatched bases: 16. CDR3 in DNA: TGTGCCAGCAGCGCCGGGACTCGGACTAGCGGGATAAGATCCACCGGGGAGCTGTTTTTT. This translates into CASSAGTRTSGIRSTGELFF.

Concerning this clone itself: One end of the junction fails to match germline, which may point to a read error. The gene calls are TRBV7-6 and TRBJ1-1, with unresolved D. The CDR3 covers 14 residues. Per germline, CDR1 SGHVS and CDR2 FNYEAQ. CDR3 sequence (DNA): TGTGCCAGCAACTTAGGACCCCTGAACACTGAAGCTTTCTTT. This gives the protein CASNLGPLNTEAFF.

The chain recombines TRBV29-1 with TRBJ2-2; 7 bases are shared with TRBD2. The germline V gene has CDR1 SQVTM and CDR2 ANQGSEA. V dropped 4 bases and J dropped 1; count of bases not matched to a gene: 9. The CDR3 is 16 amino acids. The CDR3 DNA reads TGCAGCGTTGTAAAACCGCGCGGGGGGAACACCGGGGAGCTGTTTTTT. Protein: CSVVKPRGGNTGELFF.

The chain has TRBV4-3 and TRBJ2-1, with 7 bases fitting TRBD2. The CDR3 spans 18 residues. CDR1 is LGHNA, CDR2 YSLEER, per germline. With V trimmed by 0 bases and J by 7 bases, 15 bases remained unmatched. CDR3 residues: CASSQDLLLMSGENEQFF. Here the CDR3 DNA reads TGCGCCAGCAGCCAAGATCTCCTATTGATGAGCGGGGAAAATGAGCAGTTCTTC.

V usage is TRBV7-9 and J usage is TRBJ2-5; 9 nucleotides agree with TRBD2. The germline V gene has CDR1 SEHNR and CDR2 FQNEAQ (reference sequence). The CDR3 spans 15 residues. V trimming: 3 bases; J trimming: 5 bases; junction bases outside the gene matches: 7. CDR3 in DNA: TGTGCCAGCAGCTTCCGGCGGGGGGGACGTGAGACCCAGTACTTC. As protein: CASSFRRGGRETQYF.

This clone was counted between two and nine times. Other nucleotide sequences in the sample specify the same CDR3. CDR3 DNA sequence: TGTGCCAGCAGCGTAGGGGACAGGGGGTCCTACGAGCAGTACTTC. This translates into CASSVGDRGSYEQYF. This chain uses TRBV9 with TRBJ2-7; 11 bases are a match to TRBD1. CDR1 is SGDLS and CDR2 is YYNGEE in the germline V gene. This CDR3 region has 15 residues. V trimming: 0 bases; J trimming: 1 base; junction bases outside the gene matches: 0.

About this clone: The same CDR3 also results from other DNA sequences found in this sample. The V gene is TRBV9, the J gene TRBJ1-1, with unresolved D. V was cut by 0 bases and J by 0 bases, with 9 bases left in between. The CDR3 runs 15 residues. Germline CDR1 SGDLS, CDR2 YYNGEE. This CDR3 is CASSVGVGLNTEAFF. The CDR3 bases are TGTGCCAGCAGCGTAGGCGTAGGGCTGAACACTGAAGCTTTCTTT.

The chain couples TRBV16 to TRBJ2-5; 8 bases line up with TRBD2. CDR1 is KGHSY and CDR2 is FQNENV in the germline V gene. Trimming at V came to 0 bases and at J to 4 bases, leaving 4 bases not matched to a gene. CDR3 length equals 15 residues. The chain's CDR3 is CASSQSGGAGETQYF. The CDR3 DNA is TGTGCCAGCAGCCAATCCGGGGGGGCTGGAGAGACCCAGTACTTC. The variable domain in full, with the rest retrieved from reference TRBV16 and TRBJ2-5, is GEEVAQTPKHLVRGEGQKAKLYCAPIKGHSYVFWYQQVLKNEFKFLISFQNENVFDETGMPKERFSAKCLPNSPCSLEIQATKLEDSAVYFCASSQSGGAGETQYFGPGTRLLVL.

The chain links TRBV7-2 to TRBJ2-1; 10 bases are a match to TRBD2. This CDR3 region has 17 residues. The germline V gene has CDR1 SGHTA and CDR2 FQGNSA. The ends lost 2 bases at V and 0 bases at J; junction bases unmatched: 4. The DNA of the CDR3 is TGTGCCAGCAGCTTAAGACTAGCGGGTAGCTCCTACAATGAGCAGTTCTTC. Residues: CASSLRLAGSSYNEQFF.

This rearrangement joins TRBV4-3 to TRBJ2-1; 10 bases are shared with TRBD1. The CDR3 consists of 16 residues. The J segment lost 8 bases and the V segment lost 2 bases, leaving 9 bases of the junction unmatched. Germline-derived CDR1 and CDR2 are LGHNA and YSLEER. The CDR3 DNA is TGCGCCAGCAGCCAACTTCCGGGACAGGGGCTGGATGAGCAGTTCTTC. This gives the protein CASSQLPGQGLDEQFF.

The chain couples TRBV7-6 to TRBJ2-7; tentatively, D is TRBD2 (6 bases). V lost 1 base to trimming and J lost 7 bases, with 11 bases between them. The CDR3 totals 13 residues. Per germline, CDR1 SGHVS and CDR2 FNYEAQ. The CDR3 DNA follows: TGTGCCAGCAGCTTAGTCGGCGGGGAAGAGCAGTACTTC. This sequence encodes CASSLVGGEEQYF.

This chain connects TRBV7-9 to TRBJ2-7; TRBD2 is a possible D gene (5 bases). Germline lookup yields CDR1 SEHNR and CDR2 FQNEAQ (reference sequence). V lost 5 bases and J 0 bases, leaving 14 bases between the germline ends. The CDR3 runs 15 residues. CDR3 bases: TGTGCCAGCAGCCTATACGGGGAGATCTCCTACGAGCAGTACTTC. Its translation is CASSLYGEISYEQYF.

V and J are TRBV21-1 and TRBJ2-2; the table's D call TRBD2 went unverified against the DNA. TRBV21-1 is assigned pseudogene status. The CDR3 runs to 20 residues. This chain's CDR3 is CASTPRGLAGGPPGTGELFF. The CDR3 nucleotides read TGTGCCAGCACCCCCCGGGGACTAGCGGGAGGACCACCGGGCACCGGGGAGCTGTTTTTT.

The rearrangement uses TRBV7-6 and TRBJ2-1; D unresolved. CDR3 length: 14 residues. V was trimmed by 9 bases and J by 5 bases, leaving 17 bases between them. Germline values: CDR1 SGHVS, CDR2 FNYEAQ. CDR3 residues: CASSPAAPHNEQFF. The CDR3 nucleotides are TGTGCCAGTAGCCCCGCGGCCCCCCACAATGAGCAGTTCTTC.

V usage is TRBV11-2 and J usage is TRBJ2-1; no definite D call. CDR1 is SGHAT, CDR2 FQNNGV, per germline. The CDR3 sequence is 12 residues long. Trimming took 3 bases from V and 8 from J, leaving 8 bases between them. CDR3 DNA: TGTGCCAGCAGCTTGGAACGGTATGAGCAGTTCTTC. Amino acids: CASSLERYEQFF.

The rearrangement joins TRBV27 to TRBJ1-2; D is undetermined. Germline loops: CDR1 MNHEY, CDR2 SMNVEV (reference sequence). V shed 5 bases and J shed 4 bases, with 14 bases lying between them. This CDR3 region has 14 residues. The DNA for the CDR3 is TGTGCCAGCAGTCCGGGCCCAAGGAGCTATGGCTACACCTTC. It specifies CASSPGPRSYGYTF.

For this clone: This sample includes further DNA sequences coding for the same CDR3. The chain recombines TRBV4-1 with TRBJ1-5; a possible D gene is TRBD1 (6 bases). Germline V gene sequence: CDR1 MGHRA, CDR2 YSYEKL. The CDR3 is 15 amino acids. The V and J ends lost 0 bases and 1 base respectively, with 7 bases between them. The CDR3 spells CASSQDRGSNQPQHF. In nucleotides, the CDR3 is TGCGCCAGCAGCCAAGATAGGGGGAGCAATCAGCCCCAGCATTTT.

In this sample, this clone turned up a few times. The rearrangement links TRBV27 to TRBJ2-1, with D possibly being TRBD2 (6 bases). The CDR3 contains 14 residues. The V gene lost 4 bases and the J gene lost 3 bases, with 10 bases spanning the gap. Germline-derived CDR1 and CDR2 are MNHEY and SMNVEV (reference sequence). CDR3 DNA sequence: TGTGCCAGCAGTTGGGGTAGCGGCTACAATGAGCAGTTCTTC. Its translation: CASSWGSGYNEQFF.

The chain has TRBV9 and TRBJ1-2; D is uncertain. V was cut by 3 bases and J by 2 bases, with 26 bases left in between. The CDR3 spans 19 residues. Germline CDR1 and CDR2: SGDLS and YYNGEE. CDR3 DNA: TGTGCCAGCAGCGGGTCCCCGGACGGTCCTCTAGGCCGGAACTATGGCTACACCTTC. It is translated as CASSGSPDGPLGRNYGYTF.

The genes are TRBV7-9 and TRBJ2-3, with D maybe TRBD2 (5 bases). The CDR3 has 15 residues. Trimming took 5 bases from V and 3 from J, leaving 15 bases between them. The V gene's germline CDR1 is SEHNR and CDR2 FQNEAQ (reference sequence). CDR3 region: CASSPHWTGTDTQYF. DNA for the CDR3: TGTGCCAGCAGCCCCCATTGGACGGGGACAGATACGCAGTATTTT.

A single count supports this clone. V gene TRBV7-9 combines with J gene TRBJ2-1; 7 positions agree with TRBD1. V was pared by 1 base and J by 3 bases, with 6 bases of the junction left unmatched. CDR3 size: 16 residues. Germline V lookup: CDR1 SEHNR, CDR2 FQNEAQ (reference sequence). The chain's CDR3 is CASSLVRDSLYNEQFF. CDR3 coding DNA: TGTGCCAGCAGCTTAGTCCGGGACAGCCTCTACAATGAGCAGTTCTTC. Supplemented by reference TRBV7-9 and TRBJ2-1, the full variable domain reads DTGVSQNPRHKITKRGQNVTFRCDPISEHNRLYWYRQTLGQGPEFLTYFQNEAQLEKSRLLSDRFSAERPKGSFSTLEIQRTEQGDSAMYLCASSLVRDSLYNEQFFGPGTRLTVL.

The gene calls are TRBV30 and TRBJ2-7, with D hard to call. The V gene's germline CDR1 is GTSNPN and CDR2 SVGIG (reference sequence). V lost 0 bases to trimming and J lost 9 bases, with 15 bases between them. This CDR3 spans 13 amino acids. The CDR3 loop reads CAWSVGPAAGQYF. The CDR3 DNA reads as TGTGCCTGGAGTGTGGGTCCAGCTGCTGGGCAGTACTTC.

This CDR3 reads CASSESIAPSSGAFF. For the CDR3, the DNA is TGCGCCAGCAGTGAGTCGATTGCCCCTAGCTCCGGAGCTTTCTTT. The chain joins TRBV10-1 to TRBJ1-1; D is uncertain. Deletions cut 0 bases from V and 10 bases from J, with 18 bases between. The CDR3 has 15 amino acids. Germline V gene data show CDR1 as WNHNN and CDR2 as SYGVQD (reference sequence).

Worth noting for this clone: Different DNA sequences within this sample yield the same CDR3. The genes are TRBV27 and TRBJ2-7; 7 bases align to TRBD1. The germline gives CDR1 MNHEY, CDR2 SMNVEV (reference sequence). The CDR3 contains 15 residues. The junction had 9 bases not matched to a gene; V was cut back by 5 bases and J by 2 bases. CDR3 in amino acids: CASSDRQGHAYEQYF. DNA for the CDR3: TGTGCCAGCAGTGATAGACAGGGTCACGCCTACGAGCAGTACTTC.